This TCR beta chain stems from a study of tumor and adjacent non-tumor tissue in lung cancer. Study information: Patients comprised about a dozen adenocarcinoma, 2 squamous cell carcinoma and 1 small cell lung cancer. On average, productive TCRbeta reads reached some 4.4 million per sample.

For this clonotype: Its antigen remains unknown. The missing conserved phenylalanine or tryptophan at the end of this CDR3 makes a read error likely.

The study's findings and limits: In normal lung, the top 100 clones were significantly more dominant than in tumor. Tumor tissue had significantly higher TCR diversity than normal lung.

This sample's RNA came from whole unsorted tissue. Three rounds of nested PCR, following a modified ARM-PCR protocol, produced the TCRbeta library. Each CDR3 protein gets one entry after TCRdb re-called the multiplex PCR reads with MiXCR. The repertoire consists of 200,000 or so distinct CDR3 sequences, with about two thirds occurring once and the leading ten covering roughly 24%. The CDR3 is 13 residues long. With V trimmed by 5 bases and J by 3 bases, 6 bases remained unmatched. The germline V gene encodes CDR1 DFQATT and CDR2 SNEGSKA (reference sequence). The clonotype was recovered from a man in his fifties or sixties with non-small cell lung cancer. The V and J genes are TRBV20-1 and TRBJ2-7; 8 bases line up with TRBD2. Sequencing was carried out using lung tumor tissue. The CDR3 region is CSAAITSGYEQYL. The CDR3 DNA sequence: TGCAGTGCTGCTATAACTAGCGGCTACGAGCAGTACTTA.